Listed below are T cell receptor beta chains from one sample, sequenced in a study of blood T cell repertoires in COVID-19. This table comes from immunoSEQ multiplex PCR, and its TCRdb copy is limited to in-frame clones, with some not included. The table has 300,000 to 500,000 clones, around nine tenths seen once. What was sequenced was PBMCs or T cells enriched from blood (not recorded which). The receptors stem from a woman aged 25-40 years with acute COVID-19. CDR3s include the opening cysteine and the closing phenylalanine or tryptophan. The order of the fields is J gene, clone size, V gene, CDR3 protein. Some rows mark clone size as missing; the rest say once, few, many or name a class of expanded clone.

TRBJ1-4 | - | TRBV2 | CASSGMRQGGEKLFF
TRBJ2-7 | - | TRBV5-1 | CASSLTVQDYEQYF
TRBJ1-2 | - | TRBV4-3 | CASSQDLRVKGANYGYTF
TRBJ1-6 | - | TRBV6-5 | CASRFDRAGTPLHF
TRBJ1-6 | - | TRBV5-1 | CASSPTPQGIYNSPLHF
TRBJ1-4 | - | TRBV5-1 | CASSPGNNHEKLFF
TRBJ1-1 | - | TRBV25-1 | CASSPPQGTAFF
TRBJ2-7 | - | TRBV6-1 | CASSENQGDPYEQYF
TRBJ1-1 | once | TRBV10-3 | CAISESGQVNTEAFF
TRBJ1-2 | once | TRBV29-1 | CSVREQSYGYTF
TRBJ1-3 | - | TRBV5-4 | CASSLSPGGNTIYF
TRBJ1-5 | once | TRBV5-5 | CASSLGPGGQPQHF
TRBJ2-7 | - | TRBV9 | CASSHRDRGYEQYF
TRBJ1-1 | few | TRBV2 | CASSEVGGGTEAFF
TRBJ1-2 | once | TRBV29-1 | CSVEGGGQGNYGYTF
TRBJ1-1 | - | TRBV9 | CASSPAGGKGTEAFF
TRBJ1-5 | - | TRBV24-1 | CATSDFPGQPQHF
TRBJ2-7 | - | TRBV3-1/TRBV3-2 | CASSQRSANEQYF
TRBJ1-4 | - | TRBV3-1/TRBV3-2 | CASSPRTAHNEKLFF
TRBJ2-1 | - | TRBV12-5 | CASALGQRDNEQFF
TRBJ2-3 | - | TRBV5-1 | CASSPRTGGDTQYF
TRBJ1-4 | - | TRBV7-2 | CASSLVAGGEKLFF
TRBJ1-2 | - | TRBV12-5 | CASGLDAGGYYGYTF
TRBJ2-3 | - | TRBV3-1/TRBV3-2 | CASSQDEDTQYF
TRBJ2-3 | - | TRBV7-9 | CASSTPNGDTQYF
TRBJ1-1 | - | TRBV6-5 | CASVIRGAWVAFF
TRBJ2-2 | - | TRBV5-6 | CASSLGEAATGELFF
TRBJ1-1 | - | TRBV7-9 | CASSLATGATEAFF
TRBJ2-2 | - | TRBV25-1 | CASSDSPGKTGELFF
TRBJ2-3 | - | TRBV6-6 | CASSRRGGKRGTSTDTQYF
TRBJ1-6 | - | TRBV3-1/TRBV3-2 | CASSQDWRDNSPLHF
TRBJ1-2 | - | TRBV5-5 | CASSASPGTYYGYTF
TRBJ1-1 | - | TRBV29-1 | CSVDAPGEAFF
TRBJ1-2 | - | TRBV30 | CASDPGQGHGYTF
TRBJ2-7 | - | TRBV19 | CAGFDPGERGSSYEQYF
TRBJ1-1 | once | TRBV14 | CASSQAERQGLIF
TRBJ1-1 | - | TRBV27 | CASSTDRNTEAFF
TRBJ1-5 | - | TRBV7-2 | CASSRDRVINQPQHF
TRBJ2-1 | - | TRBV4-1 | CASSQDVRGGDEQFF
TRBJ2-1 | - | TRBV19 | CASRAGDEQFF
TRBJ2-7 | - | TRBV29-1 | CSASGQTYEQYF
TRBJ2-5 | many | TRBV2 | CASSGASGQETQYF
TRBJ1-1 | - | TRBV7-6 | CASSLGTGGNTEAFF
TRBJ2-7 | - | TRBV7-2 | CASTTTSGGEQYF